This T cell receptor (beta chain) came from a study of sequential checkpoint blockade in melanoma. The table lists this clone with a few counts. Stated treatment: randomized to nivolumab then ipilimumab (arm A) or the reverse (arm B). Germline V gene data show CDR1 as MNHGY and CDR2 as SAAAGT. This CDR3 has 14 amino acids. After removal of 5 bases from V and 6 bases from J, the junction contained 8 bases not matched to a gene. Some clones are missing from TCRdb's copy, which holds only in-frame ones; the method was immunoSEQ multiplex PCR. The sample gives approximately 10,000 clones, approximately 25% of which show up once; 20% to 25% is in the top ten.

The sequence came from a human donor with melanoma. The source was tumor tissue (inferred from file names), collected from a patient given nivolumab and ipilimumab in sequence. This chain connects TRBV6-8 to TRBJ1-1; 8 bases are a match to TRBD1. CDR3 protein: CASSALDRGAEAFF. The CDR3 DNA reads as TGTGCCAGCAGTGCCTTAGACAGGGGAGCTGAAGCTTTCTTT.